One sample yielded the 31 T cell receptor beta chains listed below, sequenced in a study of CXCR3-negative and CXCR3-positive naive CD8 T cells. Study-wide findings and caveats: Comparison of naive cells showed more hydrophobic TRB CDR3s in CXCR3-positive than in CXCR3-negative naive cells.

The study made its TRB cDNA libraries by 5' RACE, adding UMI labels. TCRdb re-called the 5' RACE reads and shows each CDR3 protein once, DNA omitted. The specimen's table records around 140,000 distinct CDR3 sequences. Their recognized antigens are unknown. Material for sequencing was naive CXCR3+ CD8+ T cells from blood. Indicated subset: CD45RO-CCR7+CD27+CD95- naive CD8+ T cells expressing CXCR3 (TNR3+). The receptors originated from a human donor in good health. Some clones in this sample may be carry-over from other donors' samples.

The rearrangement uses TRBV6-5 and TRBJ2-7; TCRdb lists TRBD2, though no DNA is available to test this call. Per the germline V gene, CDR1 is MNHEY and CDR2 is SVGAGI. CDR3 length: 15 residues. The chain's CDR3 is CASIPREGFPYEQYF.

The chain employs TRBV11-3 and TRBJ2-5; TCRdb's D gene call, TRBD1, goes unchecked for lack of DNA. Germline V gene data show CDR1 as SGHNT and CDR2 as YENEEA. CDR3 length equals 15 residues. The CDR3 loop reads CASSPTGGRGETQYF.

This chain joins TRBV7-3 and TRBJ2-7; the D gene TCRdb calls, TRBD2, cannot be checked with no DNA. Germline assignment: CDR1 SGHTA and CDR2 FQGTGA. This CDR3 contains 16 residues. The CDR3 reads CASSAEAGGPPYEQYF.

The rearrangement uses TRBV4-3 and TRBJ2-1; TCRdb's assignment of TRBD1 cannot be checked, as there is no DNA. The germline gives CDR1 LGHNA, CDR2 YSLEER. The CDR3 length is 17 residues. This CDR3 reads CASSQEGVASPYNEQFF.

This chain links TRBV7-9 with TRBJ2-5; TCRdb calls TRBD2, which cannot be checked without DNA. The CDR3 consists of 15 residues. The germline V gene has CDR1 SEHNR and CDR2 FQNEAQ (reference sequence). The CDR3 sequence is CASMLSGSFQETQYF.

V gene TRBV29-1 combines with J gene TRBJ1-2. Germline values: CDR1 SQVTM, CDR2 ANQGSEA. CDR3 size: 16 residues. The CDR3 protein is CSATGSINQANYGYTF. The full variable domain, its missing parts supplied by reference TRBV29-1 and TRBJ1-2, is SAVISQKPSRDICQRGTSLTIQCQVDSQVTMMFWYRQQPGQSLTLIATANQGSEATYESGFVIDKFPISRPNLTFSTLTVSNMSPEDSSIYLCSATGSINQANYGYTFGSGTRLTVV.

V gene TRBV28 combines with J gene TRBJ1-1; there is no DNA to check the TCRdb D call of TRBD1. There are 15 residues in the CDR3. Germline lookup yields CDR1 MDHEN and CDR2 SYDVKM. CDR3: CASSTLDRRDTEAFF.

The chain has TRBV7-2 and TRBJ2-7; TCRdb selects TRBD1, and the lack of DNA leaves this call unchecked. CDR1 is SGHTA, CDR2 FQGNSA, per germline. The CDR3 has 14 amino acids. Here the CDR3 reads CASSFFRETYEQYF.

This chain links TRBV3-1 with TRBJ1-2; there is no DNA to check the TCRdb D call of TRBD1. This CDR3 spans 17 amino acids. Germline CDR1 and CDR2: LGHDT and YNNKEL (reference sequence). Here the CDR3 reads CASSPSDRGRANYGYTF.

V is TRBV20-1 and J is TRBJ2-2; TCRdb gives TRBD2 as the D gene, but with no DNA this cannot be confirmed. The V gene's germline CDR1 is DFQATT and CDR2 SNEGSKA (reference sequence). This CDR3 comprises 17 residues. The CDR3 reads CSARESMERGDSGELFF.

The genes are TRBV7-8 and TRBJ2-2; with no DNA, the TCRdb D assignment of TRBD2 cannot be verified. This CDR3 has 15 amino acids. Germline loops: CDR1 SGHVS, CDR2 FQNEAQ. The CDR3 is CASSLGGGASGELFF.

This CDR3 is CASSLEGDGFYGYTF. The chain has TRBV5-1 and TRBJ1-2; there is no DNA to check the TCRdb D call of TRBD1. CDR3 size: 15 residues. CDR1 is SGHRS and CDR2 is YFSETQ in the germline V gene.

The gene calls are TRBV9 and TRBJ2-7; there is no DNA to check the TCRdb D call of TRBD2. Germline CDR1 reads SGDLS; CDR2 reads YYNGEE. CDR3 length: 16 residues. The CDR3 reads CASSQTGTTSSYEQYF.

CDR3 sequence: CSATTGGKSEQYF. J is TRBJ2-7 and V is TRBV29-1; the D call of TRBD1 rests on TCRdb alone, since no DNA is present to check it. Looked up from germline, CDR1 is SQVTM and CDR2 is ANQGSEA. The CDR3 sequence is 13 residues long.

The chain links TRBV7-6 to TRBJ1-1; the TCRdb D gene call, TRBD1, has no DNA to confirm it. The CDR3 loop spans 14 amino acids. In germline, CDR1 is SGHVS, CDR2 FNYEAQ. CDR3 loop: CASSYLRGATEAFF.

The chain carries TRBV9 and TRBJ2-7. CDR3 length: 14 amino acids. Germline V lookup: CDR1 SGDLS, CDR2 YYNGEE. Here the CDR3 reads CASSVGQSSYEQYF.

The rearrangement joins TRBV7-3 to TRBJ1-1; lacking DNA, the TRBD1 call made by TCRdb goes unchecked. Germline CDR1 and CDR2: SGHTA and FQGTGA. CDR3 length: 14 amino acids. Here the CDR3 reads CASSLLGGGTEAFF.

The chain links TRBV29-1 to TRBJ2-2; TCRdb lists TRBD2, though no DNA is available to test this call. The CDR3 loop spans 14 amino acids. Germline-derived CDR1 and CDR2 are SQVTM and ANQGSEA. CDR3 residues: CSGRRGQDTGELFF.

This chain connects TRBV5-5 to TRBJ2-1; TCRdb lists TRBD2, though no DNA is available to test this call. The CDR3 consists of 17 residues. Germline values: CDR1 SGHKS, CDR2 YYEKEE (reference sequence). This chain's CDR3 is CASSLGYGGLAGDEQFF.

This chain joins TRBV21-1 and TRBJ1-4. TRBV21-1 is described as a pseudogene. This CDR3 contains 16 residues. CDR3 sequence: CARYRPSGRTNEKLFF.

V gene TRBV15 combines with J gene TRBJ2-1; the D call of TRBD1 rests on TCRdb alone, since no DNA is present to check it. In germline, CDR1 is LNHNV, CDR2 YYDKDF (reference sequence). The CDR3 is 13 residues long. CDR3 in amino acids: CATSRDSPDEQFF.

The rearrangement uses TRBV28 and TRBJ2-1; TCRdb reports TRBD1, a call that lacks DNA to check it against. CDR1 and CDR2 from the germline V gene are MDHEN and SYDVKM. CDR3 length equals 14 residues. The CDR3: CARELGQGGNEQFF.

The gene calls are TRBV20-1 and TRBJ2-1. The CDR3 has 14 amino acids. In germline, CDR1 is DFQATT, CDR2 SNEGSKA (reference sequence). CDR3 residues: CSATEAMGYNEQFF.

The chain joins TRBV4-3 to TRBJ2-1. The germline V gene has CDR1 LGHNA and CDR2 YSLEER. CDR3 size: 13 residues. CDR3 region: CASSRQTKNEQFF.

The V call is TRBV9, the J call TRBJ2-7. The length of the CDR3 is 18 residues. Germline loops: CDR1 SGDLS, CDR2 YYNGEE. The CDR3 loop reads CASKVGRYTDGFVGEQYF.

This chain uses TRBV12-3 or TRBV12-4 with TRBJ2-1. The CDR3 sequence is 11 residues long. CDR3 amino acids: CASSLGNEQFF.

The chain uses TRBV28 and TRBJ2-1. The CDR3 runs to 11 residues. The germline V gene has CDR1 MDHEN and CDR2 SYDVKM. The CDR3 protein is CASSLIDEQFF.

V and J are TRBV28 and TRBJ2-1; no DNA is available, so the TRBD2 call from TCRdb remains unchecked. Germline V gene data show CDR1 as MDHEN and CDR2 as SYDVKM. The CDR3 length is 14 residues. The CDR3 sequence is CASLPVAGLFEQFF.

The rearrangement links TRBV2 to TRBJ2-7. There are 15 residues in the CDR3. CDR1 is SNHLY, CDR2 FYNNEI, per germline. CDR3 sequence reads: CASSYQTQTSYEQYF.

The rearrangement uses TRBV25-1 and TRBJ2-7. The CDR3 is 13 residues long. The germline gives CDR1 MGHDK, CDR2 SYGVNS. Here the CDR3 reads CASSSDGTYEQYF.

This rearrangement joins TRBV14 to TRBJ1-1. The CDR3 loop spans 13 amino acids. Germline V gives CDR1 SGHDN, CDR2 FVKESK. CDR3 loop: CASSSHLNTEAFF.